The T cell receptor (beta chain) described here comes from a study of post-analysis software for immune sequencing data. Turning to the study itself: Relapsing-remitting, secondary progressive and progressive-relapsing courses of multiple sclerosis were included.

Study results and caveats: The study found TRBV5-6, TRBV5-1 and TRBV20-1 among four to six TRBV segments more frequent in patients than controls.

Trimming took 0 bases from V and 10 from J, leaving 19 bases between them. Germline loops: CDR1 SGHRS, CDR2 YFSETQ. The CDR3 totals 15 residues. Comments on this clonotype: Its antigen is undetermined.

Tagging with unique molecular identifiers was a feature of the TCR beta cDNA libraries. TCRdb passed the PCR reads through MiXCR, listing each CDR3 protein once. The data show a few hundred thousand distinct CDR3 sequences, approximately 38% seen once. Sample: blood. The sequence came from a girl aged 2 to 9 with multiple sclerosis. V usage is TRBV5-1 and J usage is TRBJ1-1, with a tentative D call TRBD1 (5 bases). The CDR3 DNA reads as TGCGCCAGCAGCTTGGCCCGGGGGGTATCTCGTGGAGCTTTCTTT. This codes for CASSLARGVSRGAFF.